This paragraph reports one T cell receptor (beta chain). Repertoires were generated with immunoSEQ multiplex PCR, while TCRdb's copy carries only in-frame clones and drops some. The repertoire holds about 130,000 clones, 85% to 90% seen once, with around 4.5% in the top ten. This record comes from a study of blood T cell repertoires in COVID-19. Trimming cost V 2 bases and J 4 bases, with 5 bases left between them. The CDR3 length is 12 residues. The J gene is TRBJ2-5, the V gene TRBV12-3 or TRBV12-4; weak D call: TRBD1 (5 bases). This clonotype was obtained from a man aged 55-75 years with COVID-19, enrolled during active disease. Sequencing input: peripheral blood. The CDR3: CASSLRGETQYF. DNA of the CDR3: TGTGCCAGCAGTTTAAGGGGAGAGACCCAGTACTTC.